These 32 T cell receptor beta chains came from one sample sequenced in a study of OX40 agonist ivuxolimab in advanced cancers. The protocol was immunoSEQ multiplex PCR, while the TCRdb copy is restricted to in-frame clones and leaves out a portion. This sample carries over 8,000 clones, roughly 70% of them seen once, and the ten largest clones take around 43%. This material consisted of CD4+ or CD8+ T cells sorted from blood, taken in a trial of the OX40 agonist ivuxolimab. All receptors come from an adult with an advanced solid tumor such as melanoma, head and neck, liver or kidney cancer.

The rearrangement joins TRBV7-9 to TRBJ1-1; D unclear. The V and J ends lost 4 bases and 6 bases respectively, with 9 bases between them. The CDR3 is 12 amino acids. CDR1 SEHNR and CDR2 FQNEAQ come from the germline V gene (reference sequence). CDR3 bases: TGTGCCAGCAGCTGGGGAGGATCTGAAGCTTTCTTT. It translates to CASSWGGSEAFF.

This rearrangement joins TRBV9 to TRBJ2-2; 8 nucleotides agree with TRBD2. Germline V gives CDR1 SGDLS, CDR2 YYNGEE. This CDR3 has 16 amino acids. V lost 3 bases and J lost 4; bases outside the gene matches: 8. This CDR3 reads CASSATGTRITGELFF. The CDR3 DNA is TGTGCCAGCAGCGCGACCGGGACTAGGATCACCGGGGAGCTGTTTTTT.

V and J are TRBV4-1 and TRBJ2-1, with D tentatively TRBD2 (5 bases). V lost 1 base to trimming and J lost 0 bases, with 10 bases between them. From germline, CDR1 is MGHRA and CDR2 YSYEKL. The CDR3 covers 16 residues. CDR3 nucleotides: TGCGCCAGCAGCCAAGTGGGCACTAGCTCCTACAATGAGCAGTTCTTC. Encoded protein: CASSQVGTSSYNEQFF.

This chain joins TRBV11-2 and TRBJ2-3; D is ambiguous. V was cut by 2 bases and J by 5 bases, with 5 bases left in between. CDR3 length: 12 amino acids. Germline lookup yields CDR1 SGHAT and CDR2 FQNNGV. The CDR3 DNA is TGTGCCAGCAGCTTATCGAGAGATACGCAGTATTTT. This gives the protein CASSLSRDTQYF.

The CDR3 loop is CASRLLSGTGDGYTEAFF. The CDR3 bases are TGTGCCAGCAGGCTATTATCCGGGACAGGGGACGGGTACACTGAAGCTTTCTTT. J is TRBJ1-1 and V is TRBV27, with 10 bases identical to TRBD1. The CDR3 is 18 amino acids. V dropped 6 bases and J dropped 3; count of bases not matched to a gene: 16. Germline-derived CDR1 and CDR2 are MNHEY and SMNVEV (reference sequence).

This chain connects TRBV20-1 to TRBJ1-1; D is unclear. V shed 5 bases and J shed 5 bases, with 9 bases lying between them. Germline assignment: CDR1 DFQATT and CDR2 SNEGSKA (reference sequence). The CDR3 is made up of 11 amino acids. CDR3: CSALYKTEAFF. In DNA form, the CDR3 reads TGCAGTGCTCTCTACAAGACTGAAGCTTTCTTT.

V is TRBV7-9 and J is TRBJ2-1, with TRBD1 as a possible D gene (6 bases). Trimming took 6 bases from V and 4 from J, leaving 19 bases between them. The CDR3 totals 16 residues. Germline CDR1 and CDR2: SEHNR and FQNEAQ (reference sequence). CDR3 nucleotide sequence: TGTGCCAGCAGGACCCAGGGGCCGATCGGATACAATGAGCAGTTCTTC. This gives the protein CASRTQGPIGYNEQFF.

The V and J genes are TRBV11-2 and TRBJ2-1; the D is unclear. The CDR3 contains 14 residues. CDR1 is SGHAT, CDR2 FQNNGV, per germline. Trimming cost V 0 bases and J 3 bases, with 6 bases left between them. This chain's CDR3 is CASSLEGNYNEQFF. The DNA of the CDR3 is TGTGCCAGCAGCTTAGAGGGAAACTACAATGAGCAGTTCTTC.

The chain couples TRBV7-9 to TRBJ1-5; tentatively, D is TRBD1 (5 bases). The CDR3 length is 17 residues. CDR1 and CDR2 from the germline V gene are SEHNR and FQNEAQ (reference sequence). V was cut by 2 bases and J by 2 bases, with 16 bases left in between. CDR3 region: CASSLWDGGGGNQPQHF. Here the CDR3 DNA reads TGTGCCAGCAGCTTATGGGACGGCGGGGGGGGCAATCAGCCCCAGCATTTT. The whole variable domain, filled in from reference TRBV7-9 and TRBJ1-5, reads DTGVSQNPRHKITKRGQNVTFRCDPISEHNRLYWYRQTLGQGPEFLTYFQNEAQLEKSRLLSDRFSAERPKGSFSTLEIQRTEQGDSAMYLCASSLWDGGGGNQPQHFGDGTRLSIL.

The rearrangement uses TRBV5-6 and TRBJ1-2; TRBD1 might be the D (5 bases). V was cut by 4 bases and J by 4 bases, with 17 bases left in between. Germline V CDR1 and CDR2: SGHDT, YYEEEE. CDR3 length: 15 residues. The CDR3 DNA follows: TGTGCCAGCAGCGGGGGGGACCTCTCGGTCTATGGCTACACCTTC. This encodes CASSGGDLSVYGYTF.

The chain recombines TRBV7-9 with TRBJ2-1; D perhaps matches TRBD1 (5 bases). V gave up 7 bases and J gave up 8 bases, with 12 bases separating them. CDR1 and CDR2 (germline): SEHNR, FQNEAQ (reference sequence). This CDR3 spans 12 amino acids. The CDR3 nucleotides read TGTGCCAGCAACCTAATAGGGGATGAGCAGTTCTTC. Its protein product is CASNLIGDEQFF.

The chain employs TRBV6-5 and TRBJ2-6, with unresolved D. Deletions cut 4 bases from V and 0 bases from J, with 4 bases between. Germline V gene lookup returns CDR1 MNHEY and CDR2 SVGAGI. The CDR3 is 14 residues long. CDR3 amino acids: CASSWISGANVLTF. The CDR3, as DNA: TGTGCCAGCAGTTGGATCTCTGGGGCCAACGTCCTGACTTTC.

This rearrangement joins TRBV9 to TRBJ2-7; no reliable D call. Germline V gene data show CDR1 as SGDLS and CDR2 as YYNGEE. V shed 4 bases and J shed 1 base, with 15 bases lying between them. The CDR3 covers 15 residues. CDR3 sequence (DNA): TGTGCCAGCAGCCTCGACGGCGGTGGGTCCTACGAGCAGTACTTC. Residues: CASSLDGGGSYEQYF.

V gene TRBV28 combines with J gene TRBJ2-1, with 7 bases aligning to TRBD1. Germline trimming cut 6 bases from V and 1 base from J; bases unmatched to any gene: 15. The CDR3 runs 18 residues. CDR1 is MDHEN and CDR2 is SYDVKM in the germline V gene. DNA of the CDR3: TGTGCCAGCAGCCCCACAGGGGTCTCCCCTTATTCCTACAATGAGCAGTTCTTC. It yields the protein CASSPTGVSPYSYNEQFF. Using reference TRBV28 and TRBJ2-1 for the parts outside the CDR3, the full variable domain is DVKVTQSSRYLVKRTGEKVFLECVQDMDHENMFWYRQDPGLGLRLIYFSYDVKMKEKGDIPEGYSVSREKKERFSLILESASTNQTSMYLCASSPTGVSPYSYNEQFFGPGTRLTVL.

J is TRBJ2-7 and V is TRBV7-8; weak D call: TRBD1 (6 bases). CDR1 is SGHVS, CDR2 FQNEAQ, per germline. V was pared by 9 bases and J by 5 bases, with 23 bases between. This CDR3 region has 15 residues. CDR3 sequence (DNA): TGTGCCAGTAGCGCCTGGGGGCGCGATCAAGACGAGCAGTACTTC. As protein: CASSAWGRDQDEQYF.

This clone has only one observation. The V and J genes are TRBV4-1 and TRBJ2-7; D may be TRBD2 (6 bases). The CDR3 has 15 amino acids. V gave up 2 bases and J gave up 3 bases, with 14 bases separating them. Germline CDR1 and CDR2: MGHRA and YSYEKL. CDR3 nucleotides: TGCGCCAGCAGCCAACGTGGTAGCGGATACTACGAGCAGTACTTC. Protein: CASSQRGSGYYEQYF.

This clone rates as medium-sized. V is TRBV27 and J is TRBJ2-1; 10 bases map to TRBD1. Germline trimming cut 2 bases from V and 7 bases from J; bases unmatched to any gene: 8. This CDR3 region has 16 residues. CDR1 and CDR2 from the germline V gene are MNHEY and SMNVEV (reference sequence). This CDR3 reads CASSLDPGQGYNEQFF. The CDR3 region has the DNA TGTGCCAGCAGTTTAGATCCGGGACAGGGGTATAATGAGCAGTTCTTC.

J is TRBJ1-2 and V is TRBV30, with unresolved D. The CDR3 covers 12 residues. V was cut by 3 bases and J by 2 bases, with 7 bases left in between. Germline loops: CDR1 GTSNPN, CDR2 SVGIG (reference sequence). CDR3 sequence reads: CAWSGRNYGYTF. The CDR3, as DNA: TGTGCCTGGAGCGGGAGGAACTATGGCTACACCTTC. Looking up the rest from reference TRBV30 and TRBJ1-2 gives the full variable domain: SQTIHQWPATLVQPVGSPLSLECTVEGTSNPNLYWYRQAAGRGLQLLFYSVGIGQISSEVPQNLSASRPQDRQFILSSKKLLLSDSGFYLCAWSGRNYGYTFGSGTRLTVV.

This clone was picked up a small number of times. The chain carries TRBV6-4 and TRBJ2-3; 8 bases are a match to TRBD2. The trim removed 0 bases at V and 7 bases at J, leaving 6 bases unmatched. CDR1 MRHNA and CDR2 SNTAGT come from the germline V gene. This CDR3 spans 15 amino acids. CDR3 sequence: CASSDSTSGGNTQYF. As DNA, the CDR3 is TGTGCCAGCAGTGACTCGACGTCGGGAGGGAATACGCAGTATTTT.

A remark on this clone: This may be a read error: a much more frequent sequence differs by one nucleotide. The chain couples TRBV6-5 to TRBJ1-5, with D possibly TRBD1 on 5 matching bases. V was cut by 4 bases and J by 1 base, with 5 bases left in between. The CDR3 has 13 amino acids. CDR1 and CDR2 from the germline V gene are MNHEY and SVGAGI. Here the CDR3 reads CASSWDSNQPQHF. The CDR3 DNA follows: TGTGCCAGCAGTTGGGACAGCAATCAGCCCCAGCATTTT.

The rearrangement uses TRBV7-9 and TRBJ1-1; 8 nucleotides align to TRBD1. V shed 4 bases, J shed 3 bases, and the junction held 4 bases outside the gene matches. Germline values: CDR1 SEHNR, CDR2 FQNEAQ (reference sequence). The CDR3 length is 14 residues. CDR3 nucleotides: TGTGCCAGCAGCTGGACAGGGTCGGACACTGAAGCTTTCTTT. Encoded protein: CASSWTGSDTEAFF.

The chain recombines TRBV29-1 with TRBJ2-7; 12 nucleotides match TRBD1. This CDR3 has 12 residues. Germline V CDR1 and CDR2: SQVTM, ANQGSEA. V lost 6 bases and J lost 6; bases outside the gene matches: 3. DNA for the CDR3: TGCAGCGTGGGGACAGGGGGCTTCGAGCAGTACTTC. This gives the protein CSVGTGGFEQYF.

The chain uses TRBV7-6 and TRBJ2-5, with D perhaps matching TRBD2 (5 bases). CDR1 and CDR2 from the germline V gene are SGHVS and FNYEAQ. V lost 2 bases and J 3 bases, leaving 7 bases between the germline ends. The CDR3 spans 13 residues. The CDR3 loop reads CASSLWGEETQYF. The CDR3 DNA is TGTGCCAGCAGCTTATGGGGAGAAGAGACCCAGTACTTC.

In this sample, this clone turned up once. The chain joins TRBV5-8 to TRBJ1-1; D is possibly TRBD1 (5 bases). V lost 2 bases, J lost 3 bases, and 14 bases lay in between. This CDR3 is built from 15 residues. Germline V gene sequence: CDR1 SGHTS, CDR2 YDEGEE. Here the CDR3 reads CASSLRPAGHTEAFF. The CDR3 nucleotides read TGTGCCAGCAGCTTACGGCCGGCGGGGCACACTGAAGCTTTCTTT.

Only one count was recorded for this clone. The genes are TRBV28 and TRBJ1-2, with D possibly TRBD1 on 6 matching bases. Trimming left V 5 bases short and J 5 bases short, with 18 bases between. From germline, CDR1 is MDHEN and CDR2 SYDVKM. The CDR3 is 15 residues long. The CDR3 DNA reads TGTGCCAGCAGTCCCGCAAGAGGGGGGCGGTATGGCTACACCTTC. This encodes CASSPARGGRYGYTF.

V and J are TRBV5-4 and TRBJ2-1, with D possibly TRBD2 on 6 matching bases. CDR3 length: 15 amino acids. V lost 0 bases and J 4 bases, leaving 11 bases between the germline ends. Germline V lookup: CDR1 SGHNT, CDR2 YYREEE (reference sequence). The CDR3 loop is CASSLGASEYNEQFF. The CDR3 region has the DNA TGTGCCAGCAGCTTGGGTGCTAGCGAGTACAATGAGCAGTTCTTC.

The chain has TRBV27 and TRBJ1-1; 7 positions agree with TRBD1. Losses at the gene ends were 3 bases for V and 3 bases for J; bases not matched to a gene: 7. The CDR3 consists of 15 residues. Germline V CDR1 and CDR2: MNHEY, SMNVEV (reference sequence). CDR3 region: CASSLTGNKYTEAFF. In DNA, the CDR3 is TGTGCCAGCAGTTTGACAGGGAATAAGTACACTGAAGCTTTCTTT.

V usage is TRBV6-6 and J usage is TRBJ1-1; the D is unclear. V was trimmed by 8 bases and J by 5 bases, leaving 9 bases between them. CDR3 length: 11 residues. Germline CDR1 and CDR2: MNHNY and SVGAGI (reference sequence). The CDR3 spells CASEEGTEAFF. Written as DNA, the CDR3 is TGTGCCAGCGAAGAAGGGACTGAAGCTTTCTTT.

The V gene is TRBV25-1, the J gene TRBJ2-1; TRBD2 matches at 9 bases. The CDR3 loop spans 15 amino acids. Losses at the gene ends were 3 bases for V and 6 bases for J; bases not matched to a gene: 6. Germline-derived CDR1 and CDR2 are MGHDK and SYGVNS. CDR3 sequence (DNA): TGTGCCAGCAGTGAGGTAGCGGGAGCGTTCAATGAGCAGTTCTTC. Protein sequence: CASSEVAGAFNEQFF.

This chain connects TRBV7-3 to TRBJ2-3; D may be TRBD2 (6 bases). Germline CDR1 SGHTA, CDR2 FQGTGA. There are 14 residues in the CDR3. Trimming left V 3 bases short and J 4 bases short, with 11 bases between. Written as DNA, the CDR3 is TGTGCCAGCAGCTTGCGGGGTCCTCCAGATACGCAGTATTTT. The encoded protein is CASSLRGPPDTQYF.

The sample holds a few counts of this clone. This sequence joins TRBV6-1 and TRBJ2-1; D call uncertain. The CDR3 spans 14 residues. The germline gives CDR1 MNHNS, CDR2 SASEGT. Deletions cut 5 bases from V and 6 bases from J, with 14 bases between. This chain's CDR3 is CASSPLGRGNEQFF. Here the CDR3 DNA reads TGTGCCAGCAGTCCCCTCGGCCGCGGCAATGAGCAGTTCTTC.

V is TRBV14 and J is TRBJ2-7; 7 bases are a match to TRBD1. Per germline, CDR1 SGHDN and CDR2 FVKESK. CDR3 size: 12 residues. Trimming cost V 4 bases and J 7 bases; bases outside gene matches: 4. The CDR3 region is CASSPTGFEQYF. CDR3 coding DNA: TGTGCCAGCAGCCCGACAGGGTTTGAGCAGTACTTC.